The 28 T cell receptor beta chains given below trace back to one sample, sequenced in a study of T cells in Graves' hyperthyroidism and ophthalmopathy. RNA transcripts gave rise to amplified TCR beta CDR3 regions. First-round RT-PCR targeting the TCR CDR3 was performed with the HTBI primer set. TCRdb fed the multiplex PCR reads into MiXCR, producing one record per CDR3 protein. The sample contains over 650,000 distinct CDR3 sequences, about 45% of which appear only once. The source material was peripheral blood or thyroid tissue (not recorded which). These receptors all stem from an adult man with Graves' disease, either hyperthyroidism or ophthalmopathy (not recorded which).

Remarks on this clonotype: A much larger clone differs from this one at a single base, so this may be a read error. Without the conserved terminal phenylalanine or tryptophan, this CDR3 likely stems from a read error. The chain carries TRBV2 and TRBJ1-1; maybe TRBD1 (5 bases). The CDR3 consists of 14 residues. V was pared by 3 bases and J by 0 bases, with 8 bases between. CDR1 and CDR2 (germline): SNHLY, FYNNEI. The CDR3 is CASSDGAVNTEAFL. CDR3 nucleotides: TGTGCCAGCAGTGACGGGGCAGTGAACACTGAAGCTTTCCTT.

This chain connects TRBV3-1 to TRBJ1-2, with 7 bases identical to TRBD1. Germline CDR1 is LGHDT and CDR2 is YNNKEL (reference sequence). The J segment lost 6 bases and the V segment lost 3 bases, leaving 10 bases of the junction unmatched. The CDR3 loop spans 15 amino acids. CDR3 sequence reads: CASSQLTGNVDGYTF. CDR3 coding DNA: TGTGCCAGCAGCCAGTTGACAGGGAATGTGGATGGCTACACCTTC.

This clonotype was detected only a few times. The chain's CDR3 is CSAQKGTTNTGELFF. The CDR3 coding sequence is TGCAGCGCTCAAAAAGGGACTACTAACACCGGGGAGCTGTTTTTT. The V and J genes are TRBV29-1 and TRBJ2-2; TRBD2 matches at 7 bases. Trimming took 7 bases from V and 2 from J; bases not matched to a gene: 10. Germline V CDR1 and CDR2: SQVTM, ANQGSEA. The CDR3 is 15 residues long.

This clonotype was observed many times. The rearrangement joins TRBV7-8 to TRBJ1-5; D gene uncertain. CDR3 length: 16 residues. Trimming stripped 1 base from V and 1 base from J, with 11 bases between. CDR1 and CDR2 (germline): SGHVS, FQNEAQ. DNA for the CDR3: TGTGCCAGCAGCTTAGGTCCTTATGGGAGCAATCAGCCCCAGCATTTT. Amino acids: CASSLGPYGSNQPQHF. The full variable domain, in which reference TRBV7-8 and TRBJ1-5 provide the parts outside the CDR3, is GAGVSQSPRYKVAKRGQDVALRCDPISGHVSLFWYQQALGQGPEFLTYFQNEAQLDKSGLPSDRFFAERPEGSVSTLKIQRTQQEDSAVYLCASSLGPYGSNQPQHFGDGTRLSIL.

The V and J genes are TRBV2 and TRBJ1-5, with 10 bases aligning to TRBD1. The junction had 8 bases not matched to a gene; V was cut back by 4 bases and J by 2 bases. From germline, CDR1 is SNHLY and CDR2 FYNNEI. CDR3 length: 17 residues. CDR3 loop: CASSGLDRGFGNQPQHF. CDR3 coding DNA: TGTGCCAGCAGTGGGCTGGACAGGGGGTTTGGCAATCAGCCCCAGCATTTT.

This clonotype has only a few counts. Here the CDR3 DNA reads TGCGCCAGCAGCTCGGCGGGAGATAACACCGGGGAGCTGTTTTTT. The encoded protein is CASSSAGDNTGELFF. The rearrangement joins TRBV5-1 to TRBJ2-2; TRBD2 aligns across 7 bases. Germline CDR1 reads SGHRS; CDR2 reads YFSETQ. This CDR3 spans 15 amino acids. J gave up 2 bases and V 3 bases, and 4 bases lay outside the gene matches.

This clonotype was recorded once. The gene calls are TRBV12-3 or TRBV12-4 and TRBJ1-5; TRBD1 aligns across 10 bases. This CDR3 comprises 15 residues. The V segment lost 6 bases and the J segment 6 bases; nucleotides outside the gene matches: 8. CDR3 loop: CASSQGTGATQPQHF. Here the CDR3 DNA reads TGTGCCAGCAGCCAAGGGACAGGGGCCACTCAGCCCCAGCATTTT.

The CDR3 DNA reads as TGTGCCAGCAGCTTAGAGCGGAACTCACCCCTCCACTTT. Its protein is CASSLERNSPLHF. The V and J genes are TRBV7-8 and TRBJ1-6; D is unclear. The germline V gene encodes CDR1 SGHVS and CDR2 FQNEAQ. The CDR3 totals 13 residues. V lost 1 base, J lost 10 bases, and 8 bases lay in between.

The chain carries TRBV11-2 and TRBJ2-7; 8 bases match TRBD1. The CDR3 loop spans 16 amino acids. With 4 bases clipped from V and 8 bases from J, the junction kept 16 bases outside the gene matches. Germline CDR1 reads SGHAT; CDR2 reads FQNNGV. The chain's CDR3 is CASSSIRGQGGYQQYF. In DNA form, the CDR3 reads TGTGCCAGCAGCTCAATCCGAGGACAGGGTGGCTATCAGCAGTACTTC.

This clonotype appeared many times. V usage is TRBV6-5 and J usage is TRBJ1-6; D possibly corresponds to TRBD1 (5 bases). This CDR3 comprises 13 residues. The V and J ends lost 7 bases and 10 bases respectively, with 14 bases between them. Germline V gene sequence: CDR1 MNHEY, CDR2 SVGAGI. The CDR3 is CASTAGGTSPLHF. As DNA, the CDR3 is TGTGCCAGCACGGCGGGGGGAACGTCACCCCTCCACTTT.

In this sample, this clonotype turned up many times. The genes are TRBV25-1 and TRBJ1-2, with D possibly being TRBD1 (6 bases). Per the germline V gene, CDR1 is MGHDK and CDR2 is SYGVNS. This CDR3 is built from 18 residues. V was pared by 3 bases and J by 5 bases, with 25 bases between. The CDR3 spells CASSDISDRGGPGYGYTF. The CDR3 DNA is TGTGCCAGCAGTGATATATCGGACAGAGGGGGACCAGGATATGGCTACACCTTC.

This clonotype occurred a few times. The J gene is TRBJ2-6, the V gene TRBV5-1, with D possibly TRBD1 on 6 matching bases. This CDR3 is built from 20 residues. The germline CDR1 and CDR2 sequences are SGHRS and YFSETQ. The V end lost 0 bases, the J end lost 0 bases, and 19 bases lay between the germline ends. The CDR3 here is CASSLAVQGSIASGANVLTF. The CDR3 nucleotides are TGCGCCAGCAGCTTGGCGGTCCAGGGGTCTATCGCCTCTGGGGCCAACGTCCTGACTTTC.

The table lists this clonotype with many counts. This chain connects TRBV7-9 to TRBJ2-7; tentatively, D is TRBD1 (6 bases). The V and J ends lost 5 bases and 6 bases respectively, with 23 bases between them. The CDR3 extends over 16 amino acids. Germline values: CDR1 SEHNR, CDR2 FQNEAQ (reference sequence). The CDR3, as DNA: TGTGCCAGCAGCACCTTAAGACAGGCAAAAAGGACCGAGCAGTACTTC. This sequence encodes CASSTLRQAKRTEQYF. The variable domain in full, completed from reference TRBV7-9 and TRBJ2-7, reads DTGVSQNPRHKITKRGQNVTFRCDPISEHNRLYWYRQTLGQGPEFLTYFQNEAQLEKSRLLSDRFSAERPKGSFSTLEIQRTEQGDSAMYLCASSTLRQAKRTEQYFGPGTRLTVT.

V is TRBV2 and J is TRBJ2-5; D assignment may be TRBD1 or TRBD2 (5 bases each). The CDR3 extends over 13 amino acids. In germline, CDR1 is SNHLY, CDR2 FYNNEI. Trimming removed 6 bases at V and 10 bases at J, with 18 bases between. In nucleotides, the CDR3 is TGTGCCAGCAGCCTTGGGGACGGTCGTAGCCAGTACTTC. This encodes CASSLGDGRSQYF.

V usage is TRBV7-2 and J usage is TRBJ2-5; 8 bases agree with TRBD1. CDR1 is SGHTA, CDR2 FQGNSA, per germline. V shed 5 bases and J 5 bases; nucleotides not matched to a gene: 7. The CDR3 sequence is 14 residues long. CDR3 DNA sequence: TGTGCCAGCAGCGTCGGACAGGGTGTCGAGACCCAGTACTTC. Amino acids: CASSVGQGVETQYF.

This clonotype was seen only a few times. This chain uses TRBV15 with TRBJ2-7; tentative D call: TRBD1 (6 bases). TRBJ2-1 matches the DNA end more closely, so the J call is doubtful. Per the germline V gene, CDR1 is LNHNV and CDR2 is YYDKDF (reference sequence). The CDR3 runs 11 residues. The CDR3 DNA reads as TGTGCCACCAGACAGGGTGGCGAGCAGTTCTTC. It encodes CATRQGGEQFF.

The table lists this clonotype with many counts. The chain couples TRBV29-1 to TRBJ1-4; TRBD1 matches 7 bases. V lost 7 bases and J lost 4; bases outside the gene matches: 6. The CDR3 contains 13 residues. Germline V gene sequence: CDR1 SQVTM, CDR2 ANQGSEA. CDR3 nucleotides: TGCAGCGCCAAGACAGGGTTTAATGAAAAACTGTTTTTT. As protein: CSAKTGFNEKLFF.

The table lists this clonotype with a few counts. This chain joins TRBV12-3 or TRBV12-4 and TRBJ1-2; 8 bases are shared with TRBD1. The CDR3 spans 14 residues. Trimming at V came to 7 bases and at J to 4 bases, leaving 8 bases not matched to a gene. The chain's CDR3 is CASKRTGTVYGYTF. In nucleotides, the CDR3 is TGTGCCAGCAAACGGACAGGGACGGTCTATGGCTACACCTTC.

Comments on this clonotype: This could be a read error, since a much larger clone is one nucleotide away. The chain couples TRBV24-1 to TRBJ1-5, with D unclear. CDR1 and CDR2 from the germline V gene are KGHDR and SFDVKD. This CDR3 has 14 residues. V was shortened by 9 bases and J by 4 bases, with 15 bases between the two germline ends. CDR3 sequence: CATGTTSVNQPQHF. The CDR3 DNA follows: TGTGCCACCGGTACAACCTCGGTAAATCAGCCCCAGCATTTT.

This clonotype was seen just once. With a much larger clone just one base away, this may be a read error. The rearrangement joins TRBV7-9 to TRBJ2-7; the D call may be TRBD1 or TRBD2 (5 bases each). V shed 7 bases and J shed 5 bases, with 18 bases lying between them. Germline V gene data show CDR1 as SEHNR and CDR2 as FQNEAQ (reference sequence). This CDR3 has 14 residues. CDR3: CASKQGAGSDEQYF. The CDR3 DNA sequence: TGTGCCAGCAAGCAAGGAGCAGGGAGCGACGAGCAGTACTTC.

V usage is TRBV25-1 and J usage is TRBJ1-6; 8 bases match TRBD1. Per the germline V gene, CDR1 is MGHDK and CDR2 is SYGVNS. V was pared by 5 bases and J by 7 bases, with 10 bases of the junction left unmatched. CDR3 length equals 16 residues. The CDR3, as DNA: TGTGCCAGCAGTTCTCGACAGGGGCTTGGGAATTCACCCCTCCACTTT. The encoded protein is CASSSRQGLGNSPLHF. The full variable domain, completed using reference TRBV25-1 and TRBJ1-6, is EADIYQTPRYLVIGTGKKITLECSQTMGHDKMYWYQQDPGMELHLIHYSYGVNSTEKGDLSSESTVSRIRTEHFPLTLESARPSHTSQYLCASSSRQGLGNSPLHFGNGTRLTVT.

This clonotype was counted between two and nine times. The chain recombines TRBV6-5 with TRBJ2-5; D is undetermined. CDR1 and CDR2 from the germline V gene are MNHEY and SVGAGI. The V end was cut by 2 bases, the J end by 7 bases, with 5 bases between. The CDR3 totals 11 residues. The CDR3 DNA reads as TGTGCCAGCAGTTACGCAGGGACCCAGTACTTC. Protein: CASSYAGTQYF.

The V call is TRBV7-8, the J call TRBJ2-2, with TRBD1 matching 7 bases. The CDR3 covers 17 residues. The V gene's germline CDR1 is SGHVS and CDR2 FQNEAQ. V dropped 5 bases and J dropped 1; count of bases not matched to a gene: 10. CDR3 DNA: TGTGCCAGCAGCCAAAGTGTACGACAGGGGAACACCGGGGAGCTGTTTTTT. Protein: CASSQSVRQGNTGELFF. The full variable domain, completed using reference TRBV7-8 and TRBJ2-2, is GAGVSQSPRYKVAKRGQDVALRCDPISGHVSLFWYQQALGQGPEFLTYFQNEAQLDKSGLPSDRFFAERPEGSVSTLKIQRTQQEDSAVYLCASSQSVRQGNTGELFFGEGSRLTVL.

This clonotype has a single count. V usage is TRBV11-2 and J usage is TRBJ2-7, with 11 bases identical to TRBD1. This CDR3 has 17 amino acids. Germline loops: CDR1 SGHAT, CDR2 FQNNGV. The V gene end was trimmed by 1 base and the J gene end by 3 bases; junction bases not matched to a gene: 8. The CDR3 here is CASSLVVGDRGDYEQYF. As DNA, the CDR3 is TGTGCCAGCAGCTTAGTGGTGGGGGACAGGGGGGACTACGAGCAGTACTTC.

A few counts support this clonotype. The gene calls are TRBV14 and TRBJ1-1; D is ambiguous. This CDR3 contains 16 residues. The V and J ends lost 0 bases and 0 bases respectively, with 11 bases between them. Germline loops: CDR1 SGHDN, CDR2 FVKESK. DNA of the CDR3: TGTGCCAGCAGCCAAGAATGGGTCAGTCTGAACACTGAAGCTTTCTTT. Translated, it gives CASSQEWVSLNTEAFF.

The chain is built from TRBV12-3 or TRBV12-4 and TRBJ1-4; TRBD1 agrees at 8 bases. V was clipped by 3 bases and J by 5 bases; unmatched bases: 2. This CDR3 has 14 amino acids. The CDR3 DNA reads TGTGCCAGCAGTTTCCGACAGGGGAATGAAAAACTGTTTTTT. Residues: CASSFRQGNEKLFF.

This chain links TRBV7-2 with TRBJ2-7, with D maybe TRBD1 (5 bases). The CDR3 length is 14 residues. Germline V gene data show CDR1 as SGHTA and CDR2 as FQGNSA. The V and J ends lost 5 bases and 1 base respectively, with 12 bases between them. The CDR3 spells CASSLQGHSYEQYF. The CDR3 DNA is TGTGCCAGCAGCCTCCAGGGCCATTCCTACGAGCAGTACTTC.

This chain uses TRBV5-1 with TRBJ1-2, with a weak D call TRBD1 (5 bases). The V gene lost 4 bases and the J gene lost 9 bases, with 19 bases spanning the gap. The CDR3 consists of 14 residues. Germline V gene sequence: CDR1 SGHRS, CDR2 YFSETQ. The DNA for the CDR3 is TGCGCCAGCAGCCCAGACAGCCCAGTCTTACGCTACACCTTC. Protein product: CASSPDSPVLRYTF.